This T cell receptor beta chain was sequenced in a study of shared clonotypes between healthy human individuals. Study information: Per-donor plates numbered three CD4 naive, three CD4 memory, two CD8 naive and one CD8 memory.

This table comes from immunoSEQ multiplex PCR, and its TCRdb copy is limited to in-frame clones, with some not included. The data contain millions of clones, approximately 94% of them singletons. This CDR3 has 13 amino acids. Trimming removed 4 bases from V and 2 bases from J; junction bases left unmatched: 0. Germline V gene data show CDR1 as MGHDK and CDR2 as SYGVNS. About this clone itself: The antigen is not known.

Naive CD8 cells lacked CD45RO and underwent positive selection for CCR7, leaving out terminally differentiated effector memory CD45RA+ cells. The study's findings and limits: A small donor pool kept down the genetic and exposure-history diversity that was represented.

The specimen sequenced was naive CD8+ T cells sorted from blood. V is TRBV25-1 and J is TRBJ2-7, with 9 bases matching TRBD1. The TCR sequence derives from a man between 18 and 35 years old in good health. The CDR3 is CASSGTGAYEQYF. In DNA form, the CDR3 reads TGTGCCAGCAGTGGGACAGGGGCCTACGAGCAGTACTTC.